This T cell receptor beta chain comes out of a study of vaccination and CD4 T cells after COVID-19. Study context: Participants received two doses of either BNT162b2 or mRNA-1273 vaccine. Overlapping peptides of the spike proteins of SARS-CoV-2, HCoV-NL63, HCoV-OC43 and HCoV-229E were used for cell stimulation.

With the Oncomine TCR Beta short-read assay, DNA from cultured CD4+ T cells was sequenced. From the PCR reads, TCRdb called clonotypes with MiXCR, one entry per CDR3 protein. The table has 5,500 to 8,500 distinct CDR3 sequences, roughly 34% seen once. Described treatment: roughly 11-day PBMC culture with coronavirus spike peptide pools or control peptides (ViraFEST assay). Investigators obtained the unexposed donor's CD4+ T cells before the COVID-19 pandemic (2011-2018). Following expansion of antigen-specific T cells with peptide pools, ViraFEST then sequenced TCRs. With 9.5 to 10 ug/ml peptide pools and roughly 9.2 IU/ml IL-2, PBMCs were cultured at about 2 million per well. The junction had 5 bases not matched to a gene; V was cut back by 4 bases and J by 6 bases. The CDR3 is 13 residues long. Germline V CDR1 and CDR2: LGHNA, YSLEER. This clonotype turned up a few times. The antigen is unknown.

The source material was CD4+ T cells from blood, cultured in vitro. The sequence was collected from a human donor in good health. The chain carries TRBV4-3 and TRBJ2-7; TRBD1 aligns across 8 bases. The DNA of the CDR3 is TGCGCCAGCAGCCCCCGGACAGGGCGCGAGCAGTACTTC. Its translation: CASSPRTGREQYF.